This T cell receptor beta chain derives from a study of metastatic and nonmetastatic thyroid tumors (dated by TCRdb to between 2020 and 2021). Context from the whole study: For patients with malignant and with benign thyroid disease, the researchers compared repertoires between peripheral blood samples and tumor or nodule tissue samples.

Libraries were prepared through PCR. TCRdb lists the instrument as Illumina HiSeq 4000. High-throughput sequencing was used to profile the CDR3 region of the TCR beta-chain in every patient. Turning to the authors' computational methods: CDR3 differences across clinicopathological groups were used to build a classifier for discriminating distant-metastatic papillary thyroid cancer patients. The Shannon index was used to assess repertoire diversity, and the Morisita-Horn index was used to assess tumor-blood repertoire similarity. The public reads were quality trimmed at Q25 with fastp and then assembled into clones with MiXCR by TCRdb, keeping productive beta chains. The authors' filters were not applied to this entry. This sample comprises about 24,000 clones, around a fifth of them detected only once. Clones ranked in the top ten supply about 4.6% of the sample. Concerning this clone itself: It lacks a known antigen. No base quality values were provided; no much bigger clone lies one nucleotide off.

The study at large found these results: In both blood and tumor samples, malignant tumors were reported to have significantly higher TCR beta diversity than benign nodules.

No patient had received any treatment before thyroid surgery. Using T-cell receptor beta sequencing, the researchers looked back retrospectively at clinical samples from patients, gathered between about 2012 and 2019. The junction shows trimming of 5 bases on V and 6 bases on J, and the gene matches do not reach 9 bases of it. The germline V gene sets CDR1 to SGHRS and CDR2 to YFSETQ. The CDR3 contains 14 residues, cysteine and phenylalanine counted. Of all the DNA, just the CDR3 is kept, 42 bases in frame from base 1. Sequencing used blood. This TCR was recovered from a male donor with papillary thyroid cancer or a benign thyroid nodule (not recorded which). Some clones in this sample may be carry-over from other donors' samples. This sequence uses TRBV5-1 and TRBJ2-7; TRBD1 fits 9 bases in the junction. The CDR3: CASSYRDRAGEQYF. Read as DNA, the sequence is TGCGCCAGCAGTTACCGGGACAGGGCTGGCGAGCAGTACTTC.